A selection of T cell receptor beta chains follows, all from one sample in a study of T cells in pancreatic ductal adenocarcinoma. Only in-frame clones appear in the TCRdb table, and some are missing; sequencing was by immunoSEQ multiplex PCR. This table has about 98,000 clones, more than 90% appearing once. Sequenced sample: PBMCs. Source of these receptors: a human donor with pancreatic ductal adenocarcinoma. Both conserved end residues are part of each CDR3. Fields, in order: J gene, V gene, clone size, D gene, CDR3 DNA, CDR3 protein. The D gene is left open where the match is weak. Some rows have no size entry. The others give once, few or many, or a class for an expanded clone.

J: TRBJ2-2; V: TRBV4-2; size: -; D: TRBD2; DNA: TGTGCCAGCAGCCAAAGACCGGGACTAGTAGGCACCGGGGAGCTGTTTTTT; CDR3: CASSQRPGLVGTGELFF
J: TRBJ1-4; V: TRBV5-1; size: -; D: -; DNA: TGCGCCAGCAGCTTGGGTTATCGGGGTCATAATGAAAAACTGTTTTTT; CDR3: CASSLGYRGHNEKLFF
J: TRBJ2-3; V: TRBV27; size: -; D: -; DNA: TGTGCCAGCAGTCGGGTGGGGGCTCGAACAGATACGCAGTATTTT; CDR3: CASSRVGARTDTQYF
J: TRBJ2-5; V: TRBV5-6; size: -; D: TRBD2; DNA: TGTGCCAGCAGCCTAGCGGGAGGGCCCGGGGGAGGGACCCAGTACTTC; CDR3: CASSLAGGPGGGTQYF
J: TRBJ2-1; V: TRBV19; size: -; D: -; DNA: TGTGCCAGTAGTCGGTTAGACTCCAACAATGAGCAGTTCTTC; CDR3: CASSRLDSNNEQFF
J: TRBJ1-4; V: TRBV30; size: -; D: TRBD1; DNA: TGTGCCTGGAGCGCGGGACAGCGAGAAAAACTGTTTTTT; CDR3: CAWSAGQREKLFF
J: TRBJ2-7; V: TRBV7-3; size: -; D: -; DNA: TGTGCCAGCAGCTTAAACAGGGCGGGTTATGAGGAGCAGTACTTC; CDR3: CASSLNRAGYEEQYF
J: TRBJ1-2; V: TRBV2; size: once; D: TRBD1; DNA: TGTGCCAGCAGTGAACAGGGGGACTATGGCTACACCTTC; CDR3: CASSEQGDYGYTF
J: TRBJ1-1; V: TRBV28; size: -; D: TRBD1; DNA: TGTGCCAGCAGTTTAGCAGGGGGAAGCACTGAAGCTTTCTTT; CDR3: CASSLAGGSTEAFF
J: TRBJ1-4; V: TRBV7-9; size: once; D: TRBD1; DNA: TGTGCCAGCAGCTCCCCCAGATCAGGGGGAGGTGAAAAACTGTTTTTT; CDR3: CASSSPRSGGGEKLFF
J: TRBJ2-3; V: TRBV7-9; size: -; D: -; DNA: TGTGCCAGCAGCTTCGGCGAGGCTACGCAGTATTTT; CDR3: CASSFGEATQYF
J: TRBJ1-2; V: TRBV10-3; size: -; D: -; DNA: TGTGGGGCCGGCGGGGACTATGGCTACACCTTC; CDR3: CGAGGDYGYTF
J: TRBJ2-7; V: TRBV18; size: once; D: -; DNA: TGTGCCAGCTCACCACAGGCAGGTAGCGACGAGCAGTACTTC; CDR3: CASSPQAGSDEQYF
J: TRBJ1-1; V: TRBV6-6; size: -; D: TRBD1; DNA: TGTGCCAGCACACCGGGACAGGGCTCGAACACTGAAGCTTTCTTT; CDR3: CASTPGQGSNTEAFF
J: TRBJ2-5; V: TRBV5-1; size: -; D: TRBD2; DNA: TGCGCCAGCAGGGGAGGGACTAGCCTCGAGACCCAGTACTTC; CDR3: CASRGGTSLETQYF
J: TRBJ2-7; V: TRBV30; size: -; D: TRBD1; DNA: TGTGCCTGGATTGCGACAGGGGGCCACGAGCAGTACTTC; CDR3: CAWIATGGHEQYF
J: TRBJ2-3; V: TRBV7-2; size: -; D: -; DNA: TGTGCCAGCAGCTTAGGGTTAAGCTCAGATACGCAGTATTTT; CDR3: CASSLGLSSDTQYF
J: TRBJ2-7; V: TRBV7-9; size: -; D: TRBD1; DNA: TGTGCCAGCAGCGGACAGGGGGCTAGGTACGAGCAGTACTTC; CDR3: CASSGQGARYEQYF
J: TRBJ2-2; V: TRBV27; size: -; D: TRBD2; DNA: TGTGCCAGCCCGCCTCCTCAAGGTCCTAGCGGGAGAGAGACCGGGGAGCTGTTTTTT; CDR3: CASPPPQGPSGRETGELFF
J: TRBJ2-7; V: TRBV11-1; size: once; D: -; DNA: TGTGCCAGCAGCGTAGACGGTTCCTACGAGCAGTACTTC; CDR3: CASSVDGSYEQYF
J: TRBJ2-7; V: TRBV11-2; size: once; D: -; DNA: TGTGCCAGCAGCTTAGCTGCAATGACAGTTTACGAGCAGTACTTC; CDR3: CASSLAAMTVYEQYF
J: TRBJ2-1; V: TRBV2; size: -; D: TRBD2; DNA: TGTGCCAGCAGGCGAGCGGGACAGCAGTTCTTC; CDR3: CASRRAGQQFF
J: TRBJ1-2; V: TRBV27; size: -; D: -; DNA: TGTGCCAGCACGAAGGAGTATGGCTACACCTTC; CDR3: CASTKEYGYTF
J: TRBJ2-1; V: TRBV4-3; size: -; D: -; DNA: TGCGCCAGCAGCCAAGAGCGCGCATACAATGAGCAGTTCTTC; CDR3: CASSQERAYNEQFF
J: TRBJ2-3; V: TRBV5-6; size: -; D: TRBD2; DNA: TGTGCCAGCAGCTTTCGCGGGGGGAGCACAGATACGCAGTATTTT; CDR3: CASSFRGGSTDTQYF
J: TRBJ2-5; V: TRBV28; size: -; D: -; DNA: TGTGCCAGCAGAGTCGGGAGCGTAGGAGAGACCCAGTACTTC; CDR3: CASRVGSVGETQYF